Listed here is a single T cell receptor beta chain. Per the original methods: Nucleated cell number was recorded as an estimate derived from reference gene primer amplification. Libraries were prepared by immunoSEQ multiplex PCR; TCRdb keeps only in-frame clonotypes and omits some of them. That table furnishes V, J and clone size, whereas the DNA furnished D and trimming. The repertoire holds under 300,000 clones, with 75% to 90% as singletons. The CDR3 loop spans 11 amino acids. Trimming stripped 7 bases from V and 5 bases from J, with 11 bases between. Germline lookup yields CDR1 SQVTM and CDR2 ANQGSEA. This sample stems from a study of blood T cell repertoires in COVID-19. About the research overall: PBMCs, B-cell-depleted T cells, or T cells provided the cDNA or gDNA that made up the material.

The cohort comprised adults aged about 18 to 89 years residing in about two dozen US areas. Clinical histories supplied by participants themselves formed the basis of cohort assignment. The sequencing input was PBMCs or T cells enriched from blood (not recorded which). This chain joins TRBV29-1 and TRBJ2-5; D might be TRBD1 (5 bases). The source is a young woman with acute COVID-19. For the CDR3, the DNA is TGCAGCGCCAGGGTCGGGGAGACCCAGTACTTC. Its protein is CSARVGETQYF.